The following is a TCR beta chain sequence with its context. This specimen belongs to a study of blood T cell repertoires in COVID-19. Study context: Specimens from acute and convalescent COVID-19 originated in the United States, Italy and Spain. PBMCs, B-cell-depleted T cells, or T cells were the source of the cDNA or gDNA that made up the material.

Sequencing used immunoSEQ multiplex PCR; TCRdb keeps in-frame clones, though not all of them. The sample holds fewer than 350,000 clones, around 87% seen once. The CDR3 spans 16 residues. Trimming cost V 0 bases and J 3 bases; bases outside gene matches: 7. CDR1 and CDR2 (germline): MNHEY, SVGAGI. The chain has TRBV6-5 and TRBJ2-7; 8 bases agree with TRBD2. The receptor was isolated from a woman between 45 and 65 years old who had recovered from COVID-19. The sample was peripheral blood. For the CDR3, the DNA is TGTGCCAGCAGTTACTCGCGGGAGGAAATTCACTACGAGCAGTACTTC. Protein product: CASSYSREEIHYEQYF.